The 21 T cell receptor beta chains listed next were all sequenced from one sample in a study of shared clonotypes between healthy human individuals. Produced via immunoSEQ multiplex PCR; TCRdb's table is partial and in-frame only. The table records around 2.3 million clones, almost 96% of them present only once. The specimen was naive CD4+ T cells sorted from blood. Stated subset: CD45RA+ positively selected. The receptors derive from a man aged 18 to 30 in good health.

This clone was observed a single time. The rearrangement joins TRBV2 to TRBJ1-5; possible D gene TRBD1, 5 bases. Germline CDR1 is SNHLY and CDR2 is FYNNEI. This CDR3 is 15 amino acids long. Trimming removed 3 bases at V and 7 bases at J, with 16 bases between. This chain's CDR3 is CASSEGGQGKQPQHF. In DNA, the CDR3 is TGTGCCAGCAGTGAGGGAGGGCAGGGTAAGCAGCCCCAGCATTTT.

This sequence joins TRBV5-1 and TRBJ2-6; D may match TRBD1 or TRBD2 (5 bases each). Germline V gene data show CDR1 as SGHRS and CDR2 as YFSETQ. CDR3 length: 13 residues. V was shortened by 7 bases and J by 6 bases, with 11 bases between the two germline ends. The CDR3 coding sequence is TGCGCCAGCGGGACCGGGACGGCCAACGTCCTGACTTTC. Protein sequence: CASGTGTANVLTF.

This clone was recorded only once. The chain employs TRBV18 and TRBJ2-5; possible D gene TRBD1, 6 bases. Germline CDR1 and CDR2: KGHSH and LQKENI. The CDR3 totals 12 residues. Between the trimmed V and J ends, which lost 9 bases and 1 base, there was a span of 9 bases. Written as DNA, the CDR3 is TGTGCCAGTAGACAGGTCCAAGAGACCCAGTACTTC. Amino acid sequence: CASRQVQETQYF.

The chain combines TRBV6-6 with TRBJ1-5; the match to TRBD1 covers 7 bases. This CDR3 has 14 residues. Germline trimming cut 5 bases from V and 6 bases from J; bases unmatched to any gene: 7. The germline CDR1 and CDR2 sequences are MNHNY and SVGAGI (reference sequence). The CDR3 DNA reads TGTGCCAGCAGTACACAGGGGTCCCCTCAGCCCCAGCATTTT. Encoded protein: CASSTQGSPQPQHF.

The chain joins TRBV4-1 to TRBJ1-5, with D uncertain. CDR1 is MGHRA and CDR2 is YSYEKL in the germline V gene. The CDR3 is 15 residues long. Trimming cost V 2 bases and J 0 bases, with 8 bases left between them. The DNA for the CDR3 is TGCGCCAGCAGCCAACTCCAGCTTAGCAATCAGCCCCAGCATTTT. This gives the protein CASSQLQLSNQPQHF.

For this clone: The sample has other DNA sequences that encode this CDR3 too. The chain uses TRBV5-4 and TRBJ1-1, with 8 nucleotides matching TRBD1. In germline, CDR1 is SGHNT, CDR2 YYREEE (reference sequence). This CDR3 comprises 15 residues. After removal of 4 bases from V and 1 base from J, the junction contained 6 bases not matched to a gene. CDR3 nucleotide sequence: TGTGCCAGCAGCCCAGGACAGGGCCGGAACACTGAAGCTTTCTTT. It translates to CASSPGQGRNTEAFF.

Points on this clone: The sample contains more than one DNA sequence encoding this CDR3. The J gene is TRBJ2-7, the V gene TRBV5-6, with 10 bases identical to TRBD1. In germline, CDR1 is SGHDT, CDR2 YYEEEE. The CDR3 length is 14 residues. Germline trimming cut 2 bases from V and 4 bases from J; bases unmatched to any gene: 3. CDR3 in amino acids: CASSLGTGAYEQYF. As DNA, the CDR3 is TGTGCCAGCAGCTTAGGGACAGGGGCATACGAGCAGTACTTC.

V gene TRBV28 combines with J gene TRBJ1-2, with 7 bases lining up with TRBD1. There are 15 residues in the CDR3. CDR1 MDHEN and CDR2 SYDVKM come from the germline V gene. The V segment lost 7 bases and the J segment 7 bases; nucleotides outside the gene matches: 15. The CDR3 loop reads CASTPYRQGVFGYTF. DNA of the CDR3: TGTGCCAGCACCCCTTATCGACAGGGAGTTTTTGGCTACACCTTC.

This clone was recorded only once. The chain joins TRBV6-1 to TRBJ1-2; the D gene is possibly TRBD1 (5 bases). Per germline, CDR1 MNHNS and CDR2 SASEGT. The CDR3 is made up of 13 amino acids. V lost 8 bases, J lost 1 base, and 11 bases lay in between. For the CDR3, the DNA is TGTGCCAGCGAAGACAGCCGTAACTATGGCTACACCTTC. Translating it yields CASEDSRNYGYTF.

Here the CDR3 reads CASSDWENQPQHF. CDR3 in DNA: TGTGCCAGCAGTGATTGGGAGAACCAGCCCCAGCATTTT. The chain links TRBV6-1 to TRBJ1-5; D unclear. The CDR3 runs to 13 residues. Germline CDR1 MNHNS, CDR2 SASEGT. V lost 3 bases and J lost 7, with 10 bases in between.

The CDR3 region is CASSPWMGNTIYF. The DNA of the CDR3 is TGTGCCAGCAGCCCCTGGATGGGAAACACCATATATTTT. This sequence joins TRBV7-2 and TRBJ1-3; D remains ambiguous. Germline lookup yields CDR1 SGHTA and CDR2 FQGNSA. V gave up 5 bases and J gave up 4 bases, with 9 bases separating them. This CDR3 spans 13 amino acids. Full variable domain (missing parts from reference TRBV7-2 and TRBJ1-3): GAGVSQSPSNKVTEKGKDVELRCDPISGHTALYWYRQSLGQGLEFLIYFQGNSAPDKSGLPSDRFSAERTGGSVSTLTIQRTQQEDSAVYLCASSPWMGNTIYFGEGSWLTVV.

This chain connects TRBV27 to TRBJ2-5; 8 nucleotides align to TRBD1. The germline V gene has CDR1 MNHEY and CDR2 SMNVEV (reference sequence). This CDR3 comprises 15 residues. V lost 4 bases and J lost 5; bases outside the gene matches: 9. CDR3 in DNA: TGTGCCAGCAGTTCATATGGACAGGGACGGGAGACCCAGTACTTC. Its protein is CASSSYGQGRETQYF.

Concerning this clone: The identical CDR3 is also encoded by other nucleotide sequences in the sample. The chain employs TRBV9 and TRBJ1-3; TRBD1 aligns across 7 bases. CDR3 length: 15 amino acids. The J segment lost 0 bases and the V segment lost 3 bases, leaving 3 bases of the junction unmatched. CDR1 and CDR2 from the germline V gene are SGDLS and YYNGEE. The CDR3: CASSAGDSSGNTIYF. CDR3 DNA: TGTGCCAGCAGCGCAGGGGACAGCTCTGGAAACACCATATATTTT.

The chain joins TRBV19 to TRBJ2-6, with no clear D. CDR1 and CDR2 (germline): LNHDA, SQIVND (reference sequence). The CDR3 is made up of 15 amino acids. V lost 7 bases to trimming and J lost 0 bases, with 10 bases between them. DNA for the CDR3: TGTGCCAGTAAACTCGTCAACTCTGGGGCCAACGTCCTGACTTTC. Translation gives CASKLVNSGANVLTF. The full variable domain, its missing parts supplied by reference TRBV19 and TRBJ2-6, is DGGITQSPKYLFRKEGQNVTLSCEQNLNHDAMYWYRQDPGQGLRLIYYSQIVNDFQKGDIAEGYSVSREKKESFPLTVTSAQKNPTAFYLCASKLVNSGANVLTFGAGSRLTVL.

The chain uses TRBV18 and TRBJ2-7; 7 bases line up with TRBD2. Germline V gene sequence: CDR1 KGHSH, CDR2 LQKENI. J gave up 0 bases and V 3 bases, and 14 bases lay outside the gene matches. CDR3 size: 18 residues. CDR3: CASSPNAPIGGTSYEQYF. CDR3 bases: TGTGCCAGCTCACCTAATGCTCCCATCGGGGGGACCTCCTACGAGCAGTACTTC.

This chain connects TRBV7-2 to TRBJ1-2; TRBD1 is a possible D gene (6 bases). This CDR3 contains 14 residues. V lost 6 bases to trimming and J lost 0 bases, with 11 bases between them. Germline V lookup: CDR1 SGHTA, CDR2 FQGNSA. The CDR3, as DNA: TGTGCCAGCAGTCAAGGGGGAGCTAACTATGGCTACACCTTC. Amino acid sequence: CASSQGGANYGYTF. The whole variable domain, remainder taken from reference TRBV7-2 and TRBJ1-2, is GAGVSQSPSNKVTEKGKDVELRCDPISGHTALYWYRQSLGQGLEFLIYFQGNSAPDKSGLPSDRFSAERTGGSVSTLTIQRTQQEDSAVYLCASSQGGANYGYTFGSGTRLTVV.

V is TRBV6-5 and J is TRBJ1-2, with a possible D match to TRBD1 (6 bases). Germline CDR1 reads MNHEY; CDR2 reads SVGAGI. The CDR3 is 14 residues long. V lost 7 bases and J 7 bases, leaving 19 bases between the germline ends. The CDR3 here is CASISGTTGSGYTF. In DNA form, the CDR3 reads TGTGCCAGCATTAGCGGGACAACGGGGAGTGGCTACACCTTC.

The chain couples TRBV6-6 to TRBJ1-6; a possible D gene is TRBD1 (5 bases). The germline gives CDR1 MNHNY, CDR2 SVGAGI (reference sequence). This CDR3 contains 15 residues. The V and J ends lost 5 bases and 7 bases respectively, with 15 bases between them. The CDR3 sequence is CASSPLPTDNSPLHF. In DNA, the CDR3 is TGTGCCAGCAGTCCTTTGCCGACAGACAATTCACCCCTCCACTTT.

The rearrangement uses TRBV11-2 and TRBJ2-1, with D possibly being TRBD2 (6 bases). The CDR3 length is 14 residues. Between the trimmed V and J ends, which lost 1 base and 6 bases, there was a span of 10 bases. Germline loops: CDR1 SGHAT, CDR2 FQNNGV. CDR3 in DNA: TGTGCCAGCAGCTTAGGCGGGAAATCCAATGAGCAGTTCTTC. Translated, it gives CASSLGGKSNEQFF. Using reference TRBV11-2 and TRBJ2-1 for the parts outside the CDR3, the full variable domain is EAGVAQSPRYKIIEKRQSVAFWCNPISGHATLYWYQQILGQGPKLLIQFQNNGVVDDSQLPKDRFSAERLKGVDSTLKIQPAKLEDSAVYLCASSLGGKSNEQFFGPGTRLTVL.

The chain has TRBV5-1 and TRBJ1-6; 7 bases agree with TRBD1. In germline, CDR1 is SGHRS, CDR2 YFSETQ. The length of the CDR3 is 16 residues. The V and J ends lost 0 bases and 7 bases, in that order; junction bases with no gene match: 7. CDR3 in amino acids: CASSLGQGLPNSPLHF. CDR3 nucleotide sequence: TGCGCCAGCAGCTTGGGACAGGGCCTCCCCAATTCACCCCTCCACTTT.

Concerning this clone itself: Distinct nucleotide sequences in the sample also encode this CDR3. V is TRBV10-1 and J is TRBJ2-7; no firm D call. The CDR3 has 13 residues. V shed 2 bases and J shed 0 bases, with 5 bases lying between them. The germline V gene has CDR1 WNHNN and CDR2 SYGVQD (reference sequence). Written as DNA, the CDR3 is TGCGCCAGCAGTGAGAGTAGCTCCTACGAGCAGTACTTC. This translates into CASSESSSYEQYF.